One and the same sample provided the 25 T cell receptor beta chains below, sequenced in a study of T cells in Graves' hyperthyroidism and ophthalmopathy. The investigators amplified TCR beta CDR3 regions from RNA transcripts. The HTBI primer set served for first-round RT-PCR of the TCR CDR3. From the multiplex PCR reads, TCRdb called clonotypes with MiXCR, one entry per CDR3 protein. This table holds some 400,000 distinct CDR3 sequences, 11% to 15% found once. The source material was blood. These receptors all come from a woman in her sixties with Graves' hyperthyroidism.

This clonotype was seen a few times. The J gene is TRBJ2-1, the V gene TRBV12-3 or TRBV12-4; TRBD2 matches at 10 bases. V trimming: 7 bases; J trimming: 6 bases; junction bases outside the gene matches: 9. CDR3 length: 15 residues. The CDR3 loop reads CASTQREGPFNEQFF. CDR3 sequence (DNA): TGTGCCAGCACCCAGCGGGAGGGGCCTTTCAATGAGCAGTTCTTC.

A few counts support this clonotype. The gene calls are TRBV4-1 and TRBJ2-7; 7 bases are a match to TRBD2. Unmatched junction bases numbered 13, after V lost 0 bases and J lost 2 bases. CDR3 size: 18 residues. In germline, CDR1 is MGHRA, CDR2 YSYEKL. CDR3 DNA: TGCGCCAGCAGCCAAGAGGGGGGGGAAGGGACTTTACCCTACGAGCAGTACTTC. Translation: CASSQEGGEGTLPYEQYF.

This clonotype has only a few counts. The V call is TRBV18, the J call TRBJ1-1; D might be TRBD1 (5 bases). Trimming removed 0 bases from V and 6 bases from J, with 11 bases in between. CDR3 size: 14 residues. Germline V gene data show CDR1 as KGHSH and CDR2 as LQKENI. The CDR3 loop reads CASSPPGGDSEAFF. The CDR3 region has the DNA TGTGCCAGCTCACCACCGGGGGGGGACTCTGAAGCTTTCTTT.

This clonotype was recorded at least ten times. V and J are TRBV28 and TRBJ2-7, with D possibly TRBD2 on 5 matching bases. CDR1 MDHEN and CDR2 SYDVKM come from the germline V gene. The CDR3 contains 13 residues. Trimming stripped 6 bases from V and 7 bases from J, with 16 bases between. The CDR3 sequence: CASSLSAPREQYF. The CDR3 DNA reads TGTGCCAGCAGCCTTAGCGCGCCAAGGGAGCAGTACTTC.

This clonotype was detected ten times or more. The CDR3 nucleotides read TGTGCCAGCAGGGGAAGGAGGACACCACAAGAGACCCAGTACTTC. As protein: CASRGRRTPQETQYF. V and J are TRBV12-3 or TRBV12-4 and TRBJ2-5; D is possibly TRBD1 or TRBD2 (5 bases each). The CDR3 length is 15 residues. The V end was cut by 6 bases, the J end by 2 bases, with 16 bases between.

The rearrangement uses TRBV3-1 and TRBJ1-6; D unresolved. Germline assignment: CDR1 LGHDT and CDR2 YNNKEL (reference sequence). The CDR3 is 14 amino acids. V shed 4 bases and J shed 8 bases, with 12 bases lying between them. The CDR3 is CASSRDLGDSPLHF. The CDR3 coding sequence is TGTGCCAGCAGCCGAGACCTGGGAGATTCACCCCTCCACTTT.

V gene TRBV18 combines with J gene TRBJ2-1, with 9 bases identical to TRBD1. The CDR3 consists of 17 residues. The junction had 7 bases not matched to a gene; V was cut back by 0 bases and J by 4 bases. Germline CDR1 and CDR2: KGHSH and LQKENI. The CDR3 spells CASSPPPGQGKYNEQFF. CDR3 sequence (DNA): TGTGCCAGCTCACCACCACCCGGACAGGGGAAATACAATGAGCAGTTCTTC.

This clonotype occurred a few times. This could be a read error, since a much larger clone is one nucleotide away. The chain combines TRBV18 with TRBJ2-1; TRBD2 matches 9 bases. This CDR3 contains 16 residues. Per the germline V gene, CDR1 is KGHSH and CDR2 is LQKENI. CDR3 sequence (DNA): TGTGCCAGCTCACCTAATACGGGACTAGCCGGGAATGGGCAGTTCTTC. Translation gives CASSPNTGLAGNGQFF.

Many counts were recorded for this clonotype. The chain joins TRBV11-2 to TRBJ2-7; 11 positions agree with TRBD2. This CDR3 comprises 15 residues. V was pared by 5 bases and J by 6 bases, with 9 bases of the junction left unmatched. Germline loops: CDR1 SGHAT, CDR2 FQNNGV. This CDR3 is CASSPNSGRAGEQYF. The CDR3 coding sequence is TGTGCCAGCAGCCCAAATAGCGGGAGGGCGGGCGAGCAGTACTTC.

This clonotype has a count of ten or more. The chain joins TRBV5-6 to TRBJ2-1; 8 bases are a match to TRBD2. V was clipped by 4 bases and J by 13 bases; unmatched bases: 13. Germline assignment: CDR1 SGHDT and CDR2 YYEEEE. The CDR3 has 14 amino acids. The CDR3 region has the DNA TGTGCCAGCAGCCCCATGGGGGCAGCGGGAGTTCAGTTCTTC. It translates to CASSPMGAAGVQFF.

This clonotype was seen at least ten times. CDR3 DNA: TGTGCCAGCAGTTTACGGGGTCTCAATCAGCCCCAGCATTTT. Amino acids: CASSLRGLNQPQHF. The chain uses TRBV27 and TRBJ1-5; D remains unclear. This CDR3 is 14 amino acids long. Germline-derived CDR1 and CDR2 are MNHEY and SMNVEV (reference sequence). The germline V and J ends were trimmed by 2 bases and 3 bases, with 8 bases remaining between them.

Many counts were recorded for this clonotype. The V and J genes are TRBV5-5 and TRBJ2-5; 7 bases are a match to TRBD1. This CDR3 spans 14 amino acids. V shed 4 bases, J shed 5 bases, and the junction held 8 bases outside the gene matches. Germline CDR1 and CDR2: SGHKS and YYEKEE (reference sequence). CDR3 nucleotide sequence: TGTGCCAGCAGCCACAGACAGGGCCAGGAGACCCAGTACTTC. Amino acid sequence: CASSHRQGQETQYF.

This chain connects TRBV19 to TRBJ2-5; no clear D. The CDR3 runs 13 residues. Germline CDR1 and CDR2: LNHDA and SQIVND (reference sequence). The germline V and J ends were trimmed by 3 bases and 5 bases, with 10 bases remaining between them. The CDR3, as DNA: TGTGCCAGTAGTATTTCCAGAACGGAGACCCAGTACTTC. Amino acids: CASSISRTETQYF.

This clonotype was seen many times. This chain connects TRBV6-2 or TRBV6-3 to TRBJ2-3; 8 bases align to TRBD2. From germline, CDR1 is MNHEY and CDR2 SVGEGT. Unmatched junction bases numbered 0, after V lost 6 bases and J lost 1 base. This CDR3 spans 13 amino acids. This CDR3 reads CASRLAGTDTQYF. The CDR3 DNA sequence: TGTGCCAGCAGACTAGCGGGCACAGATACGCAGTATTTT.

This clonotype was seen many times. The chain uses TRBV24-1 and TRBJ2-6, with D unresolved. V was cut by 3 bases and J by 0 bases, with 5 bases left in between. Germline CDR1 and CDR2: KGHDR and SFDVKD. The CDR3 has 15 residues. The CDR3 here is CATSDGTSGANVLTF. DNA for the CDR3: TGTGCCACCAGTGATGGAACCTCTGGGGCCAACGTCCTGACTTTC.

The chain carries TRBV11-2 and TRBJ2-7; TRBD2 matches at 12 bases. The CDR3 has 18 amino acids. The germline gives CDR1 SGHAT, CDR2 FQNNGV. V shed 5 bases, J shed 0 bases, and the junction held 11 bases outside the gene matches. The CDR3 region is CASSLAGTSGPGSYEQYF. The CDR3 DNA is TGTGCCAGCAGCCTCGCCGGGACTAGCGGGCCCGGCTCCTACGAGCAGTACTTC.

This clonotype was detected ten times or more. The rearrangement joins TRBV20-1 to TRBJ2-7; D not resolved. The CDR3 length is 13 residues. Germline V gives CDR1 DFQATT, CDR2 SNEGSKA (reference sequence). With 5 bases removed from V and 7 bases from J, the gap between germline ends came to 18 bases. CDR3: CSAYDIGSGEQYF. The DNA of the CDR3 is TGCAGTGCTTACGACATAGGGTCCGGAGAGCAGTACTTC.

This clonotype has at least ten counts. This chain joins TRBV11-2 and TRBJ2-7; 10 bases align to TRBD2. CDR3 length: 16 amino acids. The germline CDR1 and CDR2 sequences are SGHAT and FQNNGV. With 6 bases clipped from V and 5 bases from J, the junction kept 13 bases outside the gene matches. This CDR3 is CASRPHHSLAGDEQYF. In DNA, the CDR3 is TGTGCCAGCAGGCCACATCACTCGCTAGCGGGAGACGAGCAGTACTTC.

The rearrangement uses TRBV6-1 and TRBJ2-5; 8 bases align to TRBD1. V trimming: 5 bases; J trimming: 3 bases; junction bases outside the gene matches: 11. The CDR3 spans 16 residues. CDR1 and CDR2 (germline): MNHNS, SASEGT. In nucleotides, the CDR3 is TGTGCCAGCAGTAGAACCCTTACAGGGGGTGAAGAGACCCAGTACTTC. This codes for CASSRTLTGGEETQYF.

This clonotype was observed a handful of times. The chain combines TRBV14 with TRBJ2-3; D possibly corresponds to TRBD2 (5 bases). The CDR3 totals 15 residues. The V gene's germline CDR1 is SGHDN and CDR2 FVKESK. The germline V and J ends were trimmed by 5 bases and 0 bases, with 12 bases remaining between them. The CDR3 is CASSARRGSTDTQYF. CDR3 in DNA: TGTGCCAGCAGCGCACGCCGAGGGAGCACAGATACGCAGTATTTT.

J is TRBJ2-7 and V is TRBV6-2 or TRBV6-3; D possibly corresponds to TRBD1 (6 bases). V lost 7 bases to trimming and J lost 1 base, with 17 bases between them. In germline, CDR1 is MNHEY, CDR2 SVGEGT. The CDR3 is 15 amino acids. This CDR3 reads CASTPSGGRSYEQYF. CDR3 in DNA: TGTGCCAGCACCCCAAGTGGGGGCAGATCCTACGAGCAGTACTTC.

The chain recombines TRBV29-1 with TRBJ2-7, with 13 bases identical to TRBD2. There are 13 residues in the CDR3. CDR1 and CDR2 (germline): SQVTM, ANQGSEA. Germline trimming cut 6 bases from V and 5 bases from J; bases unmatched to any gene: 4. This CDR3 reads CSVRGLAGNEQYF. DNA of the CDR3: TGCAGCGTCCGGGGACTAGCGGGAAACGAGCAGTACTTC.

Ten or more counts support this clonotype. V and J are TRBV6-2 or TRBV6-3 and TRBJ2-1, with 7 bases fitting TRBD2. The V gene's germline CDR1 is MNHEY and CDR2 SVGEGT. This CDR3 is built from 16 residues. J was trimmed by 10 bases and V by 2 bases; bases with no gene match: 14. CDR3 sequence reads: CASSYAGSGRDTEQFF. The DNA of the CDR3 is TGTGCCAGCAGTTACGCGGGGTCGGGGAGGGATACCGAGCAGTTCTTC.

On this clonotype itself: A much larger clone differs from this one at a single base, so this may be a read error. The J gene is TRBJ1-6, the V gene TRBV13, with a weak D call TRBD1 (6 bases). From germline, CDR1 is PRHDT and CDR2 FYEKMQ (reference sequence). The CDR3 has 14 residues. The CDR3 DNA reads as TGTGCCGGCAGCCCCACCGGGACATGGTGGCCCCTCCACTTT. Its protein is CAGSPTGTWWPLHF. The whole variable domain, remainder taken from reference TRBV13 and TRBJ1-6, is AAGVIQSPRHLIKEKRETATLKCYPIPRHDTVYWYQQGPGQDPQFLISFYEKMQSDKGSIPDRFSAQQFSDYHSELNMSSLELGDSALYFCAGSPTGTWWPLHFGNGTRLTVT.

In its sample, this clonotype was seen a few times. A read error may be the cause here, since a much bigger clone is one base away. The J gene is TRBJ2-1, the V gene TRBV20-1; possible D gene TRBD2, 6 bases. Germline-derived CDR1 and CDR2 are DFQATT and SNEGSKA (reference sequence). The CDR3 spans 12 residues. The CDR3 DNA reads as TGCAGTGCGGAGGGCGCATACAATGAGCAGCTCTTC. The encoded protein is CSAEGAYNEQLF.